A single sample is the source of the 13 T cell receptor beta chains below, sequenced in a study of cytomegalovirus exposure and HLA in healthy donors (dated by TCRdb to the late 2010s). Library construction relied on the immunoSEQ multiplex PCR assay. For the multiplex PCR, a mixture combining 60 forward primers for TCR Vbeta segments and 13 reverse primers for TCR Jbeta segments was used. The source is immuneACCESS, and TCRdb retained only in-frame sequences with V and J called. Part of the clones is not carried over; for the studies checked, unresolved V genes explain less than half of this, and the remainder is unexplained. Counted in this sample were around 220,000 clones; 70% to 80% of them appeared once. The top ten constitute around 0.2% of the sample. Specimen: PBMCs. These receptors were obtained from a girl aged 2 to 9 in good health and CMV-seronegative.

The CDR3: CASSIGWSLEGADEQYF. DNA of the CDR3: TGTGCCAGTAGTATAGGTTGGTCTTTGGAGGGGGCGGACGAGCAGTACTTC. The genes are TRBV19 and TRBJ2-7; D perhaps matches TRBD1 (7 bases). This CDR3 spans 17 amino acids. Germline V lookup: CDR1 LNHDA, CDR2 SQIVND (reference sequence). The V end lost 1 base, the J end lost 5 bases, and 21 bases lay between the germline ends.

The V and J genes are TRBV5-1 and TRBJ2-7, with TRBD1 matching 8 bases. Germline V gene lookup returns CDR1 SGHRS and CDR2 YFSETQ. This CDR3 has 14 amino acids. The trim removed 0 bases at V and 6 bases at J, leaving 5 bases unmatched. In DNA, the CDR3 is TGCGCCAGCAGCTTGGGCGACAGGGGCCGCGAGCAGTACTTC. This translates into CASSLGDRGREQYF.

This chain joins TRBV4-1 and TRBJ2-2, with TRBD1 identical over 9 bases. This CDR3 is 15 amino acids long. J gave up 5 bases and V 4 bases, and 5 bases lay outside the gene matches. CDR1 and CDR2 from the germline V gene are MGHRA and YSYEKL. The CDR3 region is CASSPGQGWTGELFF. CDR3 nucleotides: TGCGCCAGCAGCCCTGGACAGGGGTGGACCGGGGAGCTGTTTTTT.

The chain combines TRBV7-8 with TRBJ2-1; TRBD2 aligns across 11 bases. The CDR3 length is 16 residues. Trimming took 3 bases from V and 8 from J; bases not matched to a gene: 9. Germline assignment: CDR1 SGHVS and CDR2 FQNEAQ. CDR3 nucleotide sequence: TGTGCCAGCAGCTTTCGGACTAGCGGGTTGGGCGATGAGCAGTTCTTC. Translating gives CASSFRTSGLGDEQFF.

Note on this clone: One end of the junction varies from germline; a read error may be responsible. The V and J genes are TRBV5-6 and TRBJ2-5, with 7 bases matching TRBD2. The V gene's germline CDR1 is SGHDT and CDR2 YYEEEE. The CDR3 length is 13 residues. For the CDR3, the DNA is TGTGCCAGCAGCTCCGGACTAGAAAGCCCTAAAAACTTC. Protein sequence: CASSSGLESPKNF.

The chain combines TRBV25-1 with TRBJ1-1; TRBD1 matches at 10 bases. V trimming: 2 bases; J trimming: 3 bases; junction bases outside the gene matches: 3. The CDR3 runs to 15 residues. Germline values: CDR1 MGHDK, CDR2 SYGVNS. CDR3 sequence: CASSETGTGDTEAFF. The CDR3 coding sequence is TGTGCCAGCAGTGAAACAGGGACAGGGGACACTGAAGCTTTCTTT.

The table lists this clone with a count of one. V gene TRBV13 combines with J gene TRBJ2-5; TRBD2 matches at 12 bases. CDR3 length: 16 residues. After removal of 4 bases from V and 1 base from J, the junction contained 4 bases not matched to a gene. CDR1 and CDR2 from the germline V gene are PRHDT and FYEKMQ (reference sequence). The CDR3 loop reads CASSSPLAGGQETQYF. The DNA of the CDR3 is TGTGCCAGCAGCTCGCCACTAGCGGGGGGCCAAGAGACCCAGTACTTC.

The chain carries TRBV18 and TRBJ1-1, with a weak D call TRBD1 (5 bases). CDR1 is KGHSH, CDR2 LQKENI, per germline. There are 14 residues in the CDR3. The germline V and J ends were trimmed by 2 bases and 9 bases, with 16 bases remaining between them. CDR3 loop: CASSPSGGYLQAFF. CDR3 coding DNA: TGTGCCAGCTCACCATCCGGGGGGTACTTGCAAGCTTTCTTT.

V is TRBV10-3 and J is TRBJ2-2, with D possibly being TRBD1 (6 bases). This CDR3 has 13 amino acids. The V and J ends lost 8 bases and 5 bases respectively, with 12 bases between them. Germline V gene data show CDR1 as ENHRY and CDR2 as SYGVKD. The CDR3 nucleotides are TGTGCCATCGGTCAGGGGTGGACCGGGGAGCTGTTTTTT. Its protein is CAIGQGWTGELFF.

The rearrangement joins TRBV7-6 to TRBJ2-2, with 7 bases matching TRBD1. CDR3 length: 16 residues. Germline CDR1 SGHVS, CDR2 FNYEAQ. Trimming removed 5 bases from V and 1 base from J; junction bases left unmatched: 7. CDR3 in amino acids: CASSEGTAGNTGELFF. The CDR3 DNA sequence: TGTGCCAGCAGCGAAGGGACAGCTGGGAACACCGGGGAGCTGTTTTTT.

The genes are TRBV7-9 and TRBJ2-1; possibly TRBD2 for D (7 bases). The CDR3 loop spans 16 amino acids. Germline V CDR1 and CDR2: SEHNR, FQNEAQ (reference sequence). V lost 2 bases and J 9 bases, leaving 20 bases between the germline ends. As DNA, the CDR3 is TGTGCCAGCAGCTTAAAAGGGGGGGATGGGATTCCTGAGCAGTTCTTC. Translated: CASSLKGGDGIPEQFF.

This clone occurred once. V usage is TRBV4-1 and J usage is TRBJ2-7; D possibly corresponds to TRBD1 (5 bases). Germline CDR1 is MGHRA and CDR2 is YSYEKL. Trimming pared 3 bases from V and 3 bases from J, leaving 9 bases between. The CDR3 sequence is 13 residues long. The CDR3 DNA follows: TGCGCCAGCAGCCAGGACGACAGCTACGAGCAGTACTTC. Translated: CASSQDDSYEQYF.

This chain connects TRBV7-8 to TRBJ2-1; D unresolved. The CDR3 is 14 residues long. CDR1 SGHVS and CDR2 FQNEAQ come from the germline V gene. The V gene lost 2 bases and the J gene lost 6 bases, with 11 bases spanning the gap. The CDR3 loop is CASSLPRIRNEQFF. The CDR3 coding sequence is TGTGCCAGCAGCTTACCGCGTATTCGCAATGAGCAGTTCTTC.